The sequence of this TCR beta chain was determined in a study of T cell responses to AZD1222 COVID-19 vaccine. Trimming at V came to 1 base and at J to 4 bases, leaving 3 bases not matched to a gene. Germline V gene sequence: CDR1 LGHDT, CDR2 YNNKEL (reference sequence). The CDR3 loop spans 14 amino acids. Sequenced by immunoSEQ multiplex PCR; TCRdb stores in-frame clones only, minus some. There are about 110,000 clones in the sample; approximately 94% occur only once, and 2.9% lies in the top ten. The material was peripheral blood, obtained 28 days after the second AZD1222 dose. This sequence was found in an adult who received the AZD1222 COVID-19 vaccine. The chain combines TRBV3-1 (or the pseudogene TRBV3-2) with TRBJ1-1, with 7 bases aligning to TRBD1. The CDR3 DNA reads TGTGCCAGCAGCCAAGTCAGGGGGGCCACTGAAGCTTTCTTT. Its protein is CASSQVRGATEAFF.